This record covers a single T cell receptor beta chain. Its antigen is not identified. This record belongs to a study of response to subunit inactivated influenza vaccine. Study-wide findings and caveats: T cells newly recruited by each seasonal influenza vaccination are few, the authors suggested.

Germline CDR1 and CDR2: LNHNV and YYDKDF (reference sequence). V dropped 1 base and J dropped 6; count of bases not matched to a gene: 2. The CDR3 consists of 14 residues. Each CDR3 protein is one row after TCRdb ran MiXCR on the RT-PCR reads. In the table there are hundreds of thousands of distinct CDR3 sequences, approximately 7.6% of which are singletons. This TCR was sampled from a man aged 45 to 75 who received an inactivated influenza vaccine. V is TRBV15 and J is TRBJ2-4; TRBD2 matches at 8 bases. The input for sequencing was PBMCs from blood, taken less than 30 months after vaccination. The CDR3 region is CATSRGLAPNIQYF. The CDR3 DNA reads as TGTGCCACCAGCAGAGGACTAGCGCCAAACATTCAGTACTTC.